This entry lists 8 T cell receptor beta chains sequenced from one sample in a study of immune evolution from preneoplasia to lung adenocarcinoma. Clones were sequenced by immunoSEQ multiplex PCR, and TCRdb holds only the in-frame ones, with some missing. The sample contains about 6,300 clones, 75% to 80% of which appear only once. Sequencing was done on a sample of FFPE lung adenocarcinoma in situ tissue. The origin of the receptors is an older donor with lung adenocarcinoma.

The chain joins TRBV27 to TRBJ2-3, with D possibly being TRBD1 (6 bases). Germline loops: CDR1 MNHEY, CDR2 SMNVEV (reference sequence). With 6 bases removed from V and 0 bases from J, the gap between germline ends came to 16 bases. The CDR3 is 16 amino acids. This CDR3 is CASRPRTVTSTDTQYF. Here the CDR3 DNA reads TGTGCCAGCAGACCTAGGACAGTTACTAGCACAGATACGCAGTATTTT.

CDR3 sequence reads: CAIGDASLGQYF. The CDR3 region has the DNA TGTGCCATCGGGGACGCCTCTCTGGGGCAGTACTTC. This rearrangement joins TRBV10-3 to TRBJ2-7, with D tentatively TRBD1 or TRBD2 (5 bases each). Germline assignment: CDR1 ENHRY and CDR2 SYGVKD. With 8 bases removed from V and 9 bases from J, the gap between germline ends came to 17 bases. The CDR3 extends over 12 amino acids.

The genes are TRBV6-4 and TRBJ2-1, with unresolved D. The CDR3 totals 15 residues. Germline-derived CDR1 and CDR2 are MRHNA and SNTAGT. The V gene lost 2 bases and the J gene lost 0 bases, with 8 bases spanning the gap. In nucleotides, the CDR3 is TGTGCCAGCAGTGACACGGATAGCTCCTACAATGAGCAGTTCTTC. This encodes CASSDTDSSYNEQFF.

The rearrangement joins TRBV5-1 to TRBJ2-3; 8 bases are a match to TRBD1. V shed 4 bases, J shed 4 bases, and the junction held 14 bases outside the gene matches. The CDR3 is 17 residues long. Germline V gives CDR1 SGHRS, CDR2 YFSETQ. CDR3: CASSPGRVYRGADTQYF. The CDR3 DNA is TGCGCCAGCAGCCCCGGAAGGGTTTACAGGGGGGCAGATACGCAGTATTTT.

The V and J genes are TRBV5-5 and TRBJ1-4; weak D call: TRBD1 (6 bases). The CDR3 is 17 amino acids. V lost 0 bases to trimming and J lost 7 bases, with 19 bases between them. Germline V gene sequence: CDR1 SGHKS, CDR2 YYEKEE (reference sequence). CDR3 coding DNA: TGTGCCAGCAGCTTGGCCTCCGGGGGCTCCCTGGGTGAAAAACTGTTTTTT. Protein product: CASSLASGGSLGEKLFF.

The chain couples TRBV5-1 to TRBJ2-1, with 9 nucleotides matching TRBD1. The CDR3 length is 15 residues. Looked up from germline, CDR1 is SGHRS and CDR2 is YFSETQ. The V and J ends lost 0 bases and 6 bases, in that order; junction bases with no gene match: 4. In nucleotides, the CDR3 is TGCGCCAGCAGCTTGGCGGGACAGGGATTCAATGAGCAGTTCTTC. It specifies CASSLAGQGFNEQFF.

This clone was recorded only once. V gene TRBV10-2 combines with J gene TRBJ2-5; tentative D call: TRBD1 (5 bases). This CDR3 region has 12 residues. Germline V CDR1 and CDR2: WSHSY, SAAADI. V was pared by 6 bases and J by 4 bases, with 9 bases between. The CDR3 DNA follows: TGCGCCAGCAGACCGCAGGGAGAGACCCAGTACTTC. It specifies CASRPQGETQYF.

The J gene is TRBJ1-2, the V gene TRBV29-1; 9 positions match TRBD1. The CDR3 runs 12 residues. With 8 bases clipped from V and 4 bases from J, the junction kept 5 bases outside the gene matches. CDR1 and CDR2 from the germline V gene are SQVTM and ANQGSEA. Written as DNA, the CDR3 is TGCAGCATACAGGGGGCTAGCTATGGCTACACCTTC. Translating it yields CSIQGASYGYTF.